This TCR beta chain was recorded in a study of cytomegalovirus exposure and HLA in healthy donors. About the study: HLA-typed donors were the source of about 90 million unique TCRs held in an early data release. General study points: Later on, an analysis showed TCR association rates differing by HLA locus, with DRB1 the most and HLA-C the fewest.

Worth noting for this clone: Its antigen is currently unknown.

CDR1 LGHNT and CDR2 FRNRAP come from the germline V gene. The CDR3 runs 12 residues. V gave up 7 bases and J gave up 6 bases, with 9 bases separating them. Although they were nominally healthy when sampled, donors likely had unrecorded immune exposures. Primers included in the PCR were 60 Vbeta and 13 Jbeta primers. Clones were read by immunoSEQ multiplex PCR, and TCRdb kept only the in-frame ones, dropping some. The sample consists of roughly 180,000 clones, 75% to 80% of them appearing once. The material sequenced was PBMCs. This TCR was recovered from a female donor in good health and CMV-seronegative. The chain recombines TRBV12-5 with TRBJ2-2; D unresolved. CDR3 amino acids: CASEGASGELFF. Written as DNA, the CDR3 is TGTGCTAGTGAAGGAGCTTCCGGGGAGCTGTTTTTT.